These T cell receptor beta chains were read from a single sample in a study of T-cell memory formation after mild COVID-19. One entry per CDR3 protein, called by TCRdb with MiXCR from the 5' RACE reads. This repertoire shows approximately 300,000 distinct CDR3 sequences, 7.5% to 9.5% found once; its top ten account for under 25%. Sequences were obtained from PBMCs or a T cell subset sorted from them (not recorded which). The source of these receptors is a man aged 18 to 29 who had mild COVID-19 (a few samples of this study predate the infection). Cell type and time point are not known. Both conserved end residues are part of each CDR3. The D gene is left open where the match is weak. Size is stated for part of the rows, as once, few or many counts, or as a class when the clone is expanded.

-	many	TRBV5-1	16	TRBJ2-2	TGCGCCAGCAGCTTGGGGCGAGGGGCGAACACCGGGGAGCTGTTTTTT	CASSLGRGANTGELFF
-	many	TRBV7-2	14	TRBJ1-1	TGTGCCAGCAGCTTAGTGGGAGGGAACACTGAAGCTTTCTTT	CASSLVGGNTEAFF
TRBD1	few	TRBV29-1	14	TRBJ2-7	TGCAGCGTAGCCGGACAGGTGGCCCTTAGGGAGCAGTACTTC	CSVAGQVALREQYF
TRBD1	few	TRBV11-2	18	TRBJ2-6	TGTGCCAGCAGCTTCCAGGGGGTGTACCTCTCTGGGGCCAACGTCCTGACTTTC	CASSFQGVYLSGANVLTF
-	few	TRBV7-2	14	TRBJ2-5	TGTGCCAGCAGCCCACTATGGGGGGCAGAGACCCAGTACTTC	CASSPLWGAETQYF
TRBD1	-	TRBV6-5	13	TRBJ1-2	TGTGCCAGCAGCCACAGGGGTGCAAATGGCTACACCTTC	CASSHRGANGYTF
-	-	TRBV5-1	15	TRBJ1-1	TGCGCCAGCAGCTTGTGGGCAGGGACAAACACTGAAGCTTTCTTT	CASSLWAGTNTEAFF
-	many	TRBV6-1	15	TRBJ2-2	TGTGCCAGCAGTGAAGAACTAGCGAACACCGGGGAGCTGTTTTTT	CASSEELANTGELFF
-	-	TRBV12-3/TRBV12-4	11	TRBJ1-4	TGTGCCAGCAGTCGGGGGTTAAAACTGTTTTTT	CASSRGLKLFF
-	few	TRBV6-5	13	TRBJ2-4	TGTGCCAGCAGCGCCGGGGGAGGAAACATTCAGTACTTC	CASSAGGGNIQYF
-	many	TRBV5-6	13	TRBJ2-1	TGTGCCAGCAGCTTTTCCTTATACAATGAGCAGTTCTTC	CASSFSLYNEQFF
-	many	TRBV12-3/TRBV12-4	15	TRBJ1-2	TGTGCCAGCACCCTCGGGGACGGACGAGTATATGGCTACACCTTC	CASTLGDGRVYGYTF
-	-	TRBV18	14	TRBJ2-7	TGTGCCAGCTCACCAGACAGAGCAGCCTACGAGCAGTACTTC	CASSPDRAAYEQYF
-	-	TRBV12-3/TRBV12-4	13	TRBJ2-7	TGTGCCAGCAGCAACCTAGGTCTCTACGAGCAGTACTTC	CASSNLGLYEQYF
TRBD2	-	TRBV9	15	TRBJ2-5	TGTGCCAGCAGCTGGACTAGCGGAGATCAAGAGACCCAGTACTTC	CASSWTSGDQETQYF
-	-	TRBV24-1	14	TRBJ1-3	TGTGCCACCAAGGGGAGCGGCTCTGGAAACACCATATATTTT	CATKGSGSGNTIYF
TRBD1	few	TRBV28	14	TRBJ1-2	TGTGCCAGCAGTTCGGGACAGGGGGAACGGGGCTACACCTTC	CASSSGQGERGYTF
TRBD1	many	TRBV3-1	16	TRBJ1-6	TGTGCCAGCAGCCAATCGTCCCGGGACAGGGGTTCACCCCTCCACTTT	CASSQSSRDRGSPLHF
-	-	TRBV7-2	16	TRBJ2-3	TGTGCCAGCAGCTTGAGTCGGGTCGGAGGCTCAGATACGCAGTATTTT	CASSLSRVGGSDTQYF
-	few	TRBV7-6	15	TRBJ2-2	TGTGCCAGCAGCTTAGGAAGGGGGGATACCGGGGAGCTGTTTTTT	CASSLGRGDTGELFF
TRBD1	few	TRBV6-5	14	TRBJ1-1	TGTGCCAGCAGCCTCGGACAGGCTGGTACTGAAGCTTTCTTT	CASSLGQAGTEAFF
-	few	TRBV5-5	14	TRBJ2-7	TGTGCCAGCAGCTTGGTCAGGGGGGTCTACGAGCAGTACTTC	CASSLVRGVYEQYF
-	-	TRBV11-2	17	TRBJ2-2	TGTGCCAGCAGCTTAGGCTGGCAGACCCTGGAAGGCGGGGAGCTGTTTTTT	CASSLGWQTLEGGELFF
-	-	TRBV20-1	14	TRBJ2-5	TGCAGTGCCAACGGGCAGGGCACCCAAGAGACCCAGTACTTC	CSANGQGTQETQYF
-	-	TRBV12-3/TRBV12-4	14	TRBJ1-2	TGTGCCAGCAGTTTATTTAGACGGACCTATGGCTACACCTTC	CASSLFRRTYGYTF
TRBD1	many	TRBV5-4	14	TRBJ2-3	TGTGCCAGCAGGGCAGGGGGTGACACAGATACGCAGTATTTT	CASRAGGDTDTQYF
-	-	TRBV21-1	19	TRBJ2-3	TGTGCCAGCAGCAAAGAAAGACTAGCGGGGGGGAATAGCACAGATACGCAGTATTTT	CASSKERLAGGNSTDTQYF
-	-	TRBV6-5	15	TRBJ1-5	TGTGCCAGCAGTTACTCGGTGGGTCGCAATCAGCCCCAGCATTTT	CASSYSVGRNQPQHF
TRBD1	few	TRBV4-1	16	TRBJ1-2	TGCGCCAGCAGCCAAGGACAGGGGGCTCGTGGCTATGGCTACACCTTC	CASSQGQGARGYGYTF
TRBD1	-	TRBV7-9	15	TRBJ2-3	TGTGCCAGCAGCCCACGGACAGGGGCTGCAGATACGCAGTATTTT	CASSPRTGAADTQYF
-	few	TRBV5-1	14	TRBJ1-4	TGCGCCAGCAGCCGTACACAGGGAAATGAAAAACTGTTTTTT	CASSRTQGNEKLFF
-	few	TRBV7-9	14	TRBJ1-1	TGTGCCAGCCTCCAGAGGGCAGTGAACACTGAAGCTTTCTTT	CASLQRAVNTEAFF
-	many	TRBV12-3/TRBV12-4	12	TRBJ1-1	TGTGCCAGCAGTTTACGAGCAGAAGAAGCTTTCTTT	CASSLRAEEAFF
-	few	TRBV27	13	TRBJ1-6	TGTGCCAGCAGATCGAATGAGGGTTCACCCCTCCACTTT	CASRSNEGSPLHF
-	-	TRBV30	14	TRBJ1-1	TGTGCCTGGATGGACTGGGGCCTGAACACTGAAGCTTTCTTT	CAWMDWGLNTEAFF
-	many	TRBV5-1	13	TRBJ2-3	TGCGCCAGCAGCTTGGGAGAGGCAGATACGCAGTATTTT	CASSLGEADTQYF
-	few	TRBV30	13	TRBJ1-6	TGTGCCTGGAGTAGTATCCAGAATTCACCCCTCCACTTT	CAWSSIQNSPLHF
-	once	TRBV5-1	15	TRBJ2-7	TGCGCCAGCAGCCCCGAGCCGGGGGTCACCTACGAGCAGTACTTC	CASSPEPGVTYEQYF
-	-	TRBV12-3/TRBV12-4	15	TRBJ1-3	TGTGCCAGCAGTTTATTGACGCGGAGTGGAAACACCATATATTTT	CASSLLTRSGNTIYF
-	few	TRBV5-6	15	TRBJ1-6	TGTGCCAGCAGCTTGGAGGACGGACGGAATTCACCCCTCCACTTT	CASSLEDGRNSPLHF